The rows below give T cell receptor beta chains drawn from one sample of a study of Ad26.COV2.S vaccination and SARS-CoV-2 variants. Assay used: immunoSEQ multiplex PCR; TCRdb lists only in-frame clones, some missing. Of about 330,000 clones in the sample, about 90% are singletons; the top ten hold about 5%. The sample in question was peripheral blood, obtained in a trial of Ad26.COV2.S vaccine versus placebo. These receptors were taken from a person between 18 and 59 years old who received the Ad26.COV2.S COVID-19 vaccine or a placebo. Each CDR3 is given with its conserved first and last residue. A D gene is named only where the DNA matches it firmly. The size field is filled for only some rows; it gives once, few, many or a size class.

D	V	size	J	CDR3	DNA
-	TRBV10-1	-	TRBJ1-5	CASSEQQQPQHF	TGCGCCAGCAGTGAGCAACAGCAGCCCCAGCATTTT
-	TRBV11-1	-	TRBJ2-1	CASSRKWEAYNEQFF	TGTGCCAGCAGCCGGAAGTGGGAGGCCTACAATGAGCAGTTCTTC
-	TRBV7-6	-	TRBJ1-3	CASSPPGARTIYF	TGTGCCAGCAGCCCACCCGGGGCTCGGACCATATATTTT
-	TRBV6-4	-	TRBJ1-3	CASSDSYGSGNTIYF	TGTGCCAGCAGTGACTCTTACGGCTCTGGAAACACCATATATTTT
-	TRBV30	-	TRBJ1-1	CAWSVGPTEAFF	TGTGCCTGGAGTGTGGGACCCACTGAAGCTTTCTTT
-	TRBV19	-	TRBJ1-1	CASSWESAGAANTEAFF	TGTGCCAGTAGTTGGGAATCCGCGGGGGCAGCGAACACTGAAGCTTTCTTT
-	TRBV6-5	-	TRBJ1-3	CASSYNPGNTIYF	TGTGCCAGCAGTTATAATCCTGGAAACACCATATATTTT
TRBD1	TRBV6-5	-	TRBJ1-1	CASSLTGTGGATEAFF	TGTGCCAGCAGTTTGACCGGGACAGGGGGCGCGACTGAAGCTTTCTTT
-	TRBV7-9	-	TRBJ2-7	CASSNEPGQMILERYEQYF	TGTGCCAGCAGCAACGAACCCGGGCAAATGATACTCGAGAGGTACGAGCAGTACTTC
TRBD1	TRBV14	once	TRBJ1-1	CASSRGPGEAFF	TGTGCCAGCAGCAGGGGGCCGGGTGAAGCTTTCTTT
-	TRBV9	-	TRBJ2-5	CASSARGESETQYF	TGTGCCAGCAGCGCCAGGGGGGAATCGGAGACCCAGTACTTC
TRBD1	TRBV7-9	once	TRBJ2-7	CASSLVRTGEFEQYF	TGTGCCAGCAGCTTAGTCAGGACAGGGGAGTTCGAGCAGTACTTC
-	TRBV4-3	-	TRBJ2-6	CASSQAVVSGANVLTF	TGCGCCAGCAGCCAAGCGGTAGTCTCTGGGGCCAACGTCCTGACTTTC
-	TRBV19	few	TRBJ1-3	CASSAGNTIYF	TGTGCCAGTTCGGCTGGAAACACCATATATTTT
TRBD1	TRBV19	-	TRBJ1-5	CATQGGPNSNQPQHF	TGTGCCACCCAGGGGGGCCCCAATAGCAATCAGCCCCAGCATTTT
TRBD1	TRBV6-5	once	TRBJ1-2	CASDRDHNYYGYTF	TGTGCCAGCGACAGGGACCATAACTACTATGGCTACACCTTC
TRBD1	TRBV2	-	TRBJ2-5	CASIPGQGPQETQYF	TGTGCCAGCATTCCCGGACAGGGCCCACAAGAGACCCAGTACTTC
-	TRBV7-2	-	TRBJ1-1	CASSLRSGRNTEAFF	TGTGCCAGCAGCTTACGGTCCGGGAGGAACACTGAAGCTTTCTTT
TRBD1	TRBV18	-	TRBJ2-7	CASSPTTGVDYEQYF	TGTGCCAGCTCACCCACGACAGGGGTCGACTACGAGCAGTACTTC